The T cell receptor (beta chain) under discussion was sequenced for a study of vaccination effects on CD4 cells after COVID-19. The wider study: Samples that were drawn after vaccination came a median of 72 days after the second dose. Study-level points and caveats: There was only 1 of 255 vaccine-induced clones in healthy vaccinees that cross-reacted with common cold coronaviruses.

The data were produced by immunoSEQ multiplex PCR, yet TCRdb's version contains in-frame clones alone and is incomplete. Among tens of thousands of clones listed, 55% to 85% were seen once. Before any sequencing was done, the ViraFEST assay used viral peptide pools to expand antigen-specific CD4+ T cells. Subsequent to a culture period of 10 to 11 days, CD4+ T cells were isolated. Each person got two doses of an mRNA SARS-CoV-2 vaccine, BNT162b2 or mRNA-1273. PBMC were cultured at fewer than 2.5 million per well with 9.5 to 10 IU/ml IL-2 and around 9.4 ug/ml peptides. Cultures had half their medium replaced with IL-2 medium on days 3 and 7. V was trimmed by 8 bases and J by 4 bases, leaving 11 bases between them. CDR1 and CDR2 (germline): SGHAT, FQNNGV. The CDR3 is made up of 13 amino acids. This clone was counted only a few times. What it binds is not known.

The receptor comes from a human donor who received a COVID-19 vaccine. This specimen consisted of CD4+ T cells from PBMCs cultured with HCoV-NL63 spike peptides, obtained after COVID-19 vaccination. The chain links TRBV11-2 to TRBJ2-2, with D tentatively TRBD2 (5 bases). The CDR3 loop is CASGLGLTGELFF. The CDR3 bases are TGTGCCAGCGGGCTAGGACTCACCGGGGAGCTGTTTTTT.